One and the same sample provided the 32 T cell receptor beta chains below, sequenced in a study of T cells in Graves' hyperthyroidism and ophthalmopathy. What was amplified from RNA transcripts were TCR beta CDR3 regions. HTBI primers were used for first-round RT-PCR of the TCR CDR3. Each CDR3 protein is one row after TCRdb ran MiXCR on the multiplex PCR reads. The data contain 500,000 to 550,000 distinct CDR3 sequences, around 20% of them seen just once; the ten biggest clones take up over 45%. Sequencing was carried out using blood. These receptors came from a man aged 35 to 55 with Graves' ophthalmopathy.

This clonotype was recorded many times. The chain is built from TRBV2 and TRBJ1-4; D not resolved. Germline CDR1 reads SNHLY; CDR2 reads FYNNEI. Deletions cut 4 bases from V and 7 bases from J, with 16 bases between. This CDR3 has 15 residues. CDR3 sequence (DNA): TGTGCCAGCAGTGCAATAAGCGGTTGGGGTGAAAAACTGTTTTTT. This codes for CASSAISGWGEKLFF.

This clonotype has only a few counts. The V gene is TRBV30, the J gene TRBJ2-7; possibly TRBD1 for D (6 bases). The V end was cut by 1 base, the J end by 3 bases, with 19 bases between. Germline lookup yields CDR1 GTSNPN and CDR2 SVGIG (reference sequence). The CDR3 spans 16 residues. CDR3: CAWSGPQGRFDYEQYF. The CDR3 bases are TGTGCCTGGAGTGGTCCACAGGGAAGATTCGACTACGAGCAGTACTTC.

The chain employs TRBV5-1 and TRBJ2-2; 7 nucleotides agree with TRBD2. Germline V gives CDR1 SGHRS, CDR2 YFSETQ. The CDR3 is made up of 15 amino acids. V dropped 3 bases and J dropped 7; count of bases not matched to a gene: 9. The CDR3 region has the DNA TGCGCCAGCAGCTCCCTTGGGAGGGCGAGCGGGGAGCTGTTTTTT. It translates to CASSSLGRASGELFF.

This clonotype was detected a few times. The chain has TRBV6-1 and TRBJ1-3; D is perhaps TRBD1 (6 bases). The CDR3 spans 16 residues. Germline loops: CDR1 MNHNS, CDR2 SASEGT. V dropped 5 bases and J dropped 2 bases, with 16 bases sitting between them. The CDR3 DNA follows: TGTGCCAGCAGTCGAGGTCCGGGGACAACTGGAAACACCATATATTTT. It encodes CASSRGPGTTGNTIYF.

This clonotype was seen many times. DNA of the CDR3: TGCAGTGGGGCCTCCGGCAACAATGAGCAGTTCTTC. Residues: CSGASGNNEQFF. This chain links TRBV20-1 with TRBJ2-1; no definite D call. CDR1 and CDR2 from the germline V gene are DFQATT and SNEGSKA (reference sequence). With 7 bases removed from V and 5 bases from J, the gap between germline ends came to 12 bases. CDR3 length: 12 amino acids.

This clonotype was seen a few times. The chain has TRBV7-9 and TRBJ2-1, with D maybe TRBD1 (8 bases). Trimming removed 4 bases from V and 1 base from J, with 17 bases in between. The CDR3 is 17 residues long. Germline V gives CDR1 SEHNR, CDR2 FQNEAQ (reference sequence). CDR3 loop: CASSSIYRGGSYNEQFF. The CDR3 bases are TGTGCCAGCAGCTCCATCTACAGGGGGGGATCCTACAATGAGCAGTTCTTC.

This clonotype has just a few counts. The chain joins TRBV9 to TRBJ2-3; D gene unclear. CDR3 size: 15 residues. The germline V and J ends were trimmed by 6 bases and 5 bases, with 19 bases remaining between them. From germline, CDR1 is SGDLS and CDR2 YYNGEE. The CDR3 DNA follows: TGTGCCAGCACCCTTACCCCCACCCCCCAAGATACGCAGTATTTT. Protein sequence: CASTLTPTPQDTQYF.

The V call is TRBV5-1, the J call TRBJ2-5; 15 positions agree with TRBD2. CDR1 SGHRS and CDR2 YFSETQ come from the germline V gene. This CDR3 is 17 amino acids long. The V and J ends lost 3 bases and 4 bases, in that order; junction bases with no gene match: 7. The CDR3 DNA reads TGCGCCAGCAGCTGGGGACTAGCGGGAGGTTTAGGAGAGACCCAGTACTTC. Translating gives CASSWGLAGGLGETQYF.

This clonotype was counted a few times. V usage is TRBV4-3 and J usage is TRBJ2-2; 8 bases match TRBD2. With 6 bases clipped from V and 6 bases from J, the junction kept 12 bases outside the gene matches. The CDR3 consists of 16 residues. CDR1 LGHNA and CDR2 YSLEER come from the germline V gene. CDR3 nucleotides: TGCGCCAGCAGACTTACTAGCGGCGTCGTGGCCGGGGAGCTGTTTTTT. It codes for CASRLTSGVVAGELFF.

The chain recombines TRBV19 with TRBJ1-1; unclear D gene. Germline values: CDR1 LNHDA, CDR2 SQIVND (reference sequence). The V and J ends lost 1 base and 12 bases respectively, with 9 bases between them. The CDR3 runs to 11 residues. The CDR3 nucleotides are TGTGCCAGTAGTATAGTAAGGCGAACTTTCTTT. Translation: CASSIVRRTFF.

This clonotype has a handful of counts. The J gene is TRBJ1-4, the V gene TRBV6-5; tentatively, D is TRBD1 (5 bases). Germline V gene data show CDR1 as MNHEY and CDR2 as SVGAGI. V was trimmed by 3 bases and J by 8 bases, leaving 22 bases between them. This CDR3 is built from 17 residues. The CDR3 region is CASSYGPGRVWDEKLFF. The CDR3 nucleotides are TGTGCCAGCAGTTATGGACCCGGCAGGGTTTGGGACGAAAAACTGTTTTTT.

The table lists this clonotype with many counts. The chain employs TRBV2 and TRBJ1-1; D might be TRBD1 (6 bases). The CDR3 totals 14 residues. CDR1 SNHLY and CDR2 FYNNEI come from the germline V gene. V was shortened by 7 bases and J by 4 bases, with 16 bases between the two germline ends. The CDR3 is CASNRGDSITEAFF. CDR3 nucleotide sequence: TGTGCCAGCAATAGGGGGGATAGTATCACTGAAGCTTTCTTT.

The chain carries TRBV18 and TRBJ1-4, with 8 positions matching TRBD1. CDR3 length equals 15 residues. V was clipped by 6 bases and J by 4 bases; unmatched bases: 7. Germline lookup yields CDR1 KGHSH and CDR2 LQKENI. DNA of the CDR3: TGTGCCAGCTCCCGGACAGGGATTGGTAATGAAAAACTGTTTTTT. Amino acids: CASSRTGIGNEKLFF.

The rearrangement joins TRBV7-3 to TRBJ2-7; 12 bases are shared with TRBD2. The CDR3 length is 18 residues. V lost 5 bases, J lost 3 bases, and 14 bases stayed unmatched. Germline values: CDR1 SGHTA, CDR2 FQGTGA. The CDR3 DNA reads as TGTGCCAGCAGCATTTTGGACTCGGGACTAGCGGGCCTCTACGAGCAGTACTTC. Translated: CASSILDSGLAGLYEQYF.

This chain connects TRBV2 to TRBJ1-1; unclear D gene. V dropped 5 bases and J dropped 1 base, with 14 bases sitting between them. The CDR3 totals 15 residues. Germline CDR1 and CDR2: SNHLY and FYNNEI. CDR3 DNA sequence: TGTGCCAGCAGTTGGAGGGTTTCAGCGAACACTGAAGCTTTCTTT. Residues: CASSWRVSANTEAFF.

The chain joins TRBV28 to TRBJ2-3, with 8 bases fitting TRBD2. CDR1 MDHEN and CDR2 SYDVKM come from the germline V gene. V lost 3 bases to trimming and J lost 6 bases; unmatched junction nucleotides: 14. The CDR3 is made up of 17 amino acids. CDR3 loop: CASSFFREGRVMDTQYF. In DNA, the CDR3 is TGTGCCAGCAGTTTCTTTCGGGAGGGCCGGGTCATGGATACGCAGTATTTT.

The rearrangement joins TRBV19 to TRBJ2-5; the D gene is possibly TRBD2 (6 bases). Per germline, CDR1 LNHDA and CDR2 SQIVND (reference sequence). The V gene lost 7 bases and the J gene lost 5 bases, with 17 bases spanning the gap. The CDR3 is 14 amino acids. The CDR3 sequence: CASKGLFEVETQYF. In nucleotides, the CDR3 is TGTGCCAGTAAGGGACTCTTCGAGGTCGAGACCCAGTACTTC. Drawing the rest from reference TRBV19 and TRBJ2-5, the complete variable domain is DGGITQSPKYLFRKEGQNVTLSCEQNLNHDAMYWYRQDPGQGLRLIYYSQIVNDFQKGDIAEGYSVSREKKESFPLTVTSAQKNPTAFYLCASKGLFEVETQYFGPGTRLLVL.

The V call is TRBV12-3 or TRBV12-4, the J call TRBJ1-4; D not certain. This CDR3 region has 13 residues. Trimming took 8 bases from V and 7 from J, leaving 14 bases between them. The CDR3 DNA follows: TGTGCCAGCGGACTACTCTCGGGTGAAAAACTGTTTTTT. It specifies CASGLLSGEKLFF.

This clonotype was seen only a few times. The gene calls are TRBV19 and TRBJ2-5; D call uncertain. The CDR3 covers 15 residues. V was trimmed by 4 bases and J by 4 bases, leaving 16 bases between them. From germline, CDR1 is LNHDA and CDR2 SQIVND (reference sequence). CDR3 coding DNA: TGTGCCAGTAGTACCTACTCAGATCCGATAGAGACCCAGTACTTC. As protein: CASSTYSDPIETQYF.

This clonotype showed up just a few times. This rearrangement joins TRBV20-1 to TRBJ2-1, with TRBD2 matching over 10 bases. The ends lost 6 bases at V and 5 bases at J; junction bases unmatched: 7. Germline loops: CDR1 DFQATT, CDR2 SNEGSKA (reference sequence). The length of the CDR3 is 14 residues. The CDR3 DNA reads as TGCAGTGCCACCGGGACTAGCGAGCACAATGAGCAGTTCTTC. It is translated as CSATGTSEHNEQFF.

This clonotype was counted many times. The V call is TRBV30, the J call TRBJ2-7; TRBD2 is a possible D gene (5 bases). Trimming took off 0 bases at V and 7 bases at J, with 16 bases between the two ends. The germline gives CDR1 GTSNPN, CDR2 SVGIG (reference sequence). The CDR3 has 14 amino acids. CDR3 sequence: CAWSVGVGGWEQYF. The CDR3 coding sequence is TGTGCCTGGAGTGTCGGGGTTGGTGGTTGGGAGCAGTACTTC.

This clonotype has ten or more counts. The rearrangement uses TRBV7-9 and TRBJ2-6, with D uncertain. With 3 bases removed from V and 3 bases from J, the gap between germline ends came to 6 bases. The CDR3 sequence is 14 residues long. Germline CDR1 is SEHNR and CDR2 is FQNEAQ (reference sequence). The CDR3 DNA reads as TGTGCCAGCAGCTTGATGGGTGGGGCCAACGTCCTGACTTTC. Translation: CASSLMGGANVLTF.

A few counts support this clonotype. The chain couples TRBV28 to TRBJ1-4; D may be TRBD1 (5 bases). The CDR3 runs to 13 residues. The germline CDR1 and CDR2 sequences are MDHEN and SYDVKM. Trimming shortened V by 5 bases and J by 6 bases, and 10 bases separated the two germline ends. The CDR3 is CASSPRDYEKLFF. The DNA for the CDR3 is TGTGCCAGCAGTCCCCGGGACTATGAAAAACTGTTTTTT.

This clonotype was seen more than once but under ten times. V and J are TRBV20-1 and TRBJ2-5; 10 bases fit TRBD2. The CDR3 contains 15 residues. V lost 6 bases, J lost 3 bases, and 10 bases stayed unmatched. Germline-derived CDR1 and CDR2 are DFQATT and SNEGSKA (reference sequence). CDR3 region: CSAPRASGSKETQYF. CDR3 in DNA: TGCAGTGCGCCTCGCGCTAGCGGGAGTAAAGAGACCCAGTACTTC.

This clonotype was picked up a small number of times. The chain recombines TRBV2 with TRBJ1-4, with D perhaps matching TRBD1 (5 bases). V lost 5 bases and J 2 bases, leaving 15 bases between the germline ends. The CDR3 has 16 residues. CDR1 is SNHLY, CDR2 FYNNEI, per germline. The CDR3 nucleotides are TGTGCCAGCAGTAAGGAGGGACTTTCTACTAATGAAAAACTGTTTTTT. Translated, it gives CASSKEGLSTNEKLFF.

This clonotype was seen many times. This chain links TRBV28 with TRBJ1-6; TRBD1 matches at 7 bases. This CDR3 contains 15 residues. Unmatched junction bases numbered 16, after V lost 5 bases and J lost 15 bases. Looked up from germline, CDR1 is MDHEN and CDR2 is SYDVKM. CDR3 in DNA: TGTGCCAGCAGTCTCCCCGGGACAGACTTCGGCCTCCTCCACTTT. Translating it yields CASSLPGTDFGLLHF.

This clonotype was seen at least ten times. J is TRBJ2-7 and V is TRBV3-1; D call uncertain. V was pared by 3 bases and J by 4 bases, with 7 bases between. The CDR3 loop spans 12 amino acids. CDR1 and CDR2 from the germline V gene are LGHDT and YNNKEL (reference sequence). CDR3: CASSHLGYEQYF. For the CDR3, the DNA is TGTGCCAGCAGCCATCTGGGGTACGAGCAGTACTTC.

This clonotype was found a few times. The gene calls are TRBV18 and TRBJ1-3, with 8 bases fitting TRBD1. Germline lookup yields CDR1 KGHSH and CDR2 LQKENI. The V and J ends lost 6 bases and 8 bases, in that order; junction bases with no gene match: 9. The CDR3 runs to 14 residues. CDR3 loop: CASSPTGTGDTIYF. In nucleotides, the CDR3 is TGTGCCAGCTCCCCAACCGGGACAGGTGACACCATATATTTT.

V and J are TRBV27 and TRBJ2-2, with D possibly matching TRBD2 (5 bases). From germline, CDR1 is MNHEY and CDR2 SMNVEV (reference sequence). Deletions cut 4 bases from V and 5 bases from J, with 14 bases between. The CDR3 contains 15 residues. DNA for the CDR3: TGTGCCAGCAGTTCAGCGGCCCCGGGAACCGGGGAGCTGTTTTTT. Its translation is CASSSAAPGTGELFF.

CDR3: CSVAGLNTQYF. Written as DNA, the CDR3 is TGCAGTGTAGCGGGGCTGAATACGCAGTATTTT. The J gene is TRBJ2-3, the V gene TRBV20-1; TRBD2 agrees at 8 bases. CDR3 size: 11 residues. CDR1 is DFQATT and CDR2 is SNEGSKA in the germline V gene (reference sequence). V shed 7 bases, J shed 7 bases, and the junction held 4 bases outside the gene matches.

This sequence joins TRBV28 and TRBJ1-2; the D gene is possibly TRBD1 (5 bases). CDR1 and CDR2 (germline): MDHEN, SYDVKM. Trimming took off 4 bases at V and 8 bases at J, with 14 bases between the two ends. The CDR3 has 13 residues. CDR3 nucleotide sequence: TGTGCCAGCAGTTCGGGGCCCTTCGGGGGCTACACCTTC. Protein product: CASSSGPFGGYTF.

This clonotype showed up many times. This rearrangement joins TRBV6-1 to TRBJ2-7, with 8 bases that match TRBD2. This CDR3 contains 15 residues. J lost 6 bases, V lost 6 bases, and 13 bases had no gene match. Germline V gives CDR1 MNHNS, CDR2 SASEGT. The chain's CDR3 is CASSPPGGIFGEQYF. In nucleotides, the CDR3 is TGTGCCAGCAGCCCTCCGGGGGGGATCTTTGGCGAGCAGTACTTC.